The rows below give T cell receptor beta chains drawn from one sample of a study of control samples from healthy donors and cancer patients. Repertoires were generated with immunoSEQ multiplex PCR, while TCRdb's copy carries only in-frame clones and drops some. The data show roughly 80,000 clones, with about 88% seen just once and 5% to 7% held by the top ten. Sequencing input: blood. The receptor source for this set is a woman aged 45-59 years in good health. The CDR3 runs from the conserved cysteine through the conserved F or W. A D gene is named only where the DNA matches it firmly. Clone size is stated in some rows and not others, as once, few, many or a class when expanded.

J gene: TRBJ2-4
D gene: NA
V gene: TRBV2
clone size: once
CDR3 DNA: TGTGCCAGCAAAGTGGGAGCGGGCCGGATAAACATTCAGTACTTC
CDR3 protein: CASKVGAGRINIQYF

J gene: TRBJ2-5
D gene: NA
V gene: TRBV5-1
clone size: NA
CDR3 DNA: TGCGCCAGCAGCTCGATCAGTCAGGCCGAGACCCAGTACTTC
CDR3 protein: CASSSISQAETQYF

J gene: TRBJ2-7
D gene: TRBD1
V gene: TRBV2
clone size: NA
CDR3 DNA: TGTGTCAGCAGTGCGAATTTAGGACAGGTAGCCGAGCAGTACTTC
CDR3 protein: CVSSANLGQVAEQYF

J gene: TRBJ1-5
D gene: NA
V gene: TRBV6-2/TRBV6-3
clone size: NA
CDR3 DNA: TGTGCCAGCAGTTACTACAGGGAGGACCAGCCCCAGCATTTT
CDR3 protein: CASSYYREDQPQHF

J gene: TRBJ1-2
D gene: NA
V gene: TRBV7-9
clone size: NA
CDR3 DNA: TGTGCCAGCGGTCTGGGCTATGGCTACACCTTC
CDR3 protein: CASGLGYGYTF

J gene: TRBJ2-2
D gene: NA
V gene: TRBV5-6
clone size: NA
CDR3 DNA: TGTGCCAGCAGCTTGTGGGGACCTCCGAACACCGGGGAGCTGTTTTTT
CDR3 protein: CASSLWGPPNTGELFF

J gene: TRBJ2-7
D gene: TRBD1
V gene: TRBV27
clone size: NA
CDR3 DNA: TGTGCCAGCAGTTTAAGGGGACAGGCTTTCGAGCAGTACTTC
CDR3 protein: CASSLRGQAFEQYF

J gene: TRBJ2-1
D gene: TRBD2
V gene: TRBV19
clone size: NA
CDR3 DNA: TGTGCCAGTAGTATCGACTGGACTAGCGGGGACTTAAGGTTCTTC
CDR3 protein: CASSIDWTSGDLRFF

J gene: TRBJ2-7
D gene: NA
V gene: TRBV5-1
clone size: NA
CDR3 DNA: TGCGCCAGCAGCCGGTCGGGAGCGGGCTCCTACGAGCAGTACTTC
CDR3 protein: CASSRSGAGSYEQYF

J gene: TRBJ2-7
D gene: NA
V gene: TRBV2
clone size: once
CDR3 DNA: TGTGCCACCAGTCAACAGGGAGGCTACGAGCAGTACTTC
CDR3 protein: CATSQQGGYEQYF

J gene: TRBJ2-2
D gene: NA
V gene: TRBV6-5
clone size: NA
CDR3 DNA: TGTGCCAGCAGTTACTCGAACACCGGGGAGCTGTTTTTT
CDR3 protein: CASSYSNTGELFF

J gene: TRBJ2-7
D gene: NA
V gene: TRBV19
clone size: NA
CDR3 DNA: TGTGCCAGTAGTATGGGCAGGACAGTCTACGAGCAGTACTTC
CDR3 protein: CASSMGRTVYEQYF

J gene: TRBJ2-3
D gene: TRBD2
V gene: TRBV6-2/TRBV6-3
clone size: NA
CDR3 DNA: TGTGCCAGCAGTTACTCTCTAGCGGGGGCCGCAGATACGCAGTATTTT
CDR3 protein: CASSYSLAGAADTQYF

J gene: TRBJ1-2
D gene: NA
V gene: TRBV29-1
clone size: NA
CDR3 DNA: TGCAGCGTCCAGCTGGACATCACAGATGGCTACACCTTC
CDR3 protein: CSVQLDITDGYTF

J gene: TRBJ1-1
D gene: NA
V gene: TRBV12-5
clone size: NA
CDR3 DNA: TGTGCTAGTGGTCCTAGGGGTACTGAAGCTTTCTTT
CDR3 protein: CASGPRGTEAFF

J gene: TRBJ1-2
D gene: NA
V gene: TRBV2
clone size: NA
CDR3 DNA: TGTGCCAGCAGTGCGTCGTATACGCCTAAGGGCGGCTACACCTTC
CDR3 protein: CASSASYTPKGGYTF

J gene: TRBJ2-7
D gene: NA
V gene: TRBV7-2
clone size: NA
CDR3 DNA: TGTGCCAGCAGCTTGTTTTCCGAGCAGTACTTC
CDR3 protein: CASSLFSEQYF

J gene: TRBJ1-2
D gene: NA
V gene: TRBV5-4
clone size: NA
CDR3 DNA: TGTGCCAGCAGCCTAGGGACCTATGGCTACACCTTC
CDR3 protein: CASSLGTYGYTF